This T cell receptor (beta chain) was captured in a study of T-cell memory formation after mild COVID-19. General observations from the study: Contracting CD8+ clones were enriched in EMRA, CD4+ mainly in CM and EM. Several responding clones turned up in pre-infection memory, indicating that cross-reactive memory may have taken part.

TCRdb reanalysed the 5' RACE reads using MiXCR and keeps one entry per CDR3 protein. Among about 540,000 distinct CDR3 sequences, roughly 22% were seen once, and the ten largest hold approximately 12%. With respect to this clonotype: The antigen is not known.

Germline CDR1 is SGHAT and CDR2 is FQNNGV. V lost 0 bases and J lost 6, with 8 bases in between. CDR3 length: 13 residues. J is TRBJ1-1 and V is TRBV11-2; D ambiguous. Sequencing was carried out using PBMCs or a T cell subset sorted from them (not recorded which). The clonotype originates from an adult woman who had mild COVID-19 (a few samples of this study predate the infection). Cell type and time point are not known. CDR3 loop: CASSLDTSAEAFF. The CDR3 DNA reads TGTGCCAGCAGCTTAGATACCTCCGCTGAAGCTTTCTTT.